These 18 T cell receptor beta chains originate from one sample sequenced in a study of cytomegalovirus exposure and HLA in healthy donors. PCR used 60 Vbeta primers and 13 Jbeta primers. Profiled with immunoSEQ multiplex PCR; TCRdb holds only in-frame clones, not every one. The sample holds some 130,000 clones, 8.9% seen once. Specimen: PBMCs. The source of these receptors is a woman in her 40s in good health and CMV-seropositive.

This clone has just a few counts. The chain joins TRBV11-2 to TRBJ1-5, with 9 bases that match TRBD1. After removal of 4 bases from V and 2 bases from J, the junction contained 6 bases not matched to a gene. In germline, CDR1 is SGHAT, CDR2 FQNNGV. This CDR3 has 16 residues. Written as DNA, the CDR3 is TGTGCCAGCAGCTCGTACAGGGGGCCGGGCAATCAGCCCCAGCATTTT. Translating gives CASSSYRGPGNQPQHF.

This sequence joins TRBV7-2 and TRBJ1-6; D unresolved. The V and J ends lost 2 bases and 10 bases respectively, with 18 bases between them. Germline V gives CDR1 SGHTA, CDR2 FQGNSA. This CDR3 has 16 residues. The CDR3 DNA reads TGTGCCAGCAGCTTATTAGGGCTAGGGAGTCGGTCACCCCTCCACTTT. Amino acid sequence: CASSLLGLGSRSPLHF.

The rearrangement joins TRBV7-9 to TRBJ1-3; D ambiguous. Trimming took 3 bases from V and 3 from J, leaving 12 bases between them. This CDR3 is built from 15 residues. In germline, CDR1 is SEHNR, CDR2 FQNEAQ (reference sequence). In DNA form, the CDR3 reads TGTGCCAGCAGCTTGTCCGTTCGGGGTGGAAACACCATATATTTT. This codes for CASSLSVRGGNTIYF.

This clone was counted between two and nine times. The rearrangement uses TRBV2 and TRBJ2-7; 8 bases fit TRBD1. The CDR3 length is 14 residues. Trimming removed 4 bases from V and 7 bases from J; junction bases left unmatched: 9. The germline CDR1 and CDR2 sequences are SNHLY and FYNNEI. The CDR3 reads CASSVDRGPREQYF. CDR3 bases: TGTGCCAGCAGTGTAGACAGGGGTCCGCGAGAGCAGTACTTC.

V is TRBV9 and J is TRBJ1-3; D gene ambiguous. The CDR3 covers 16 residues. CDR1 and CDR2 (germline): SGDLS, YYNGEE. V lost 0 bases to trimming and J lost 2 bases, with 12 bases between them. The CDR3 spells CASSVGRTRPGNTIYF. DNA for the CDR3: TGTGCCAGCAGCGTAGGTCGAACTCGTCCTGGAAACACCATATATTTT.

This chain joins TRBV2 and TRBJ2-7, with 9 bases matching TRBD1. The CDR3 spans 14 residues. Germline CDR1 SNHLY, CDR2 FYNNEI. After removal of 3 bases from V and 3 bases from J, the junction contained 3 bases not matched to a gene. CDR3 in amino acids: CASSDQDRGYEQYF. The DNA of the CDR3 is TGTGCCAGCAGTGATCAGGACAGGGGCTACGAGCAGTACTTC.

The J gene is TRBJ2-5, the V gene TRBV7-2; 11 bases fit TRBD2. This CDR3 contains 16 residues. V shed 0 bases, J shed 4 bases, and the junction held 4 bases outside the gene matches. Germline values: CDR1 SGHTA, CDR2 FQGNSA. The CDR3 sequence: CASSLAIAGGLETQYF. The DNA for the CDR3 is TGTGCCAGCAGCTTAGCGATAGCGGGGGGGCTAGAGACCCAGTACTTC. Based on the CDR3 plus reference TRBV7-2 and TRBJ2-5, the full variable domain is GAGVSQSPSNKVTEKGKDVELRCDPISGHTALYWYRQSLGQGLEFLIYFQGNSAPDKSGLPSDRFSAERTGGSVSTLTIQRTQQEDSAVYLCASSLAIAGGLETQYFGPGTRLLVL.

The V call is TRBV7-9, the J call TRBJ2-3; 8 bases fit TRBD2. Trimming removed 5 bases from V and 1 base from J; junction bases left unmatched: 5. The CDR3 loop spans 15 amino acids. The germline CDR1 and CDR2 sequences are SEHNR and FQNEAQ (reference sequence). DNA of the CDR3: TGTGCCAGCAGCCCCCAAGCGGGGGGCACAGATACGCAGTATTTT. Its translation: CASSPQAGGTDTQYF.

Details on this clone: The CDR3 ends on some other residue instead of the conserved phenylalanine or tryptophan, so this is likely a read error. The limits of the CDR3 on the DNA are not certain, so only TCRdb's listed CDR3 is given. V gene TRBV5-8 combines with J gene TRBJ1-2; the D call in the table, TRBD1, was not verified against the DNA. The CDR3 spans 10 residues, counting both ends. Looked up from germline, CDR1 is SGHTS and CDR2 is YDEGEE. This CDR3 reads CASSSDRGRT.

This clone was found a few times. The chain carries TRBV29-1 and TRBJ2-5, with a possible D match to TRBD2 (7 bases). V shed 7 bases and J shed 5 bases, with 23 bases lying between them. CDR1 and CDR2 from the germline V gene are SQVTM and ANQGSEA. This CDR3 is 15 amino acids long. The CDR3 region is CSAQGAGAVGETQYF. CDR3 nucleotides: TGCAGCGCACAAGGTGCGGGGGCTGTAGGCGAGACCCAGTACTTC.

The chain joins TRBV13 to TRBJ1-1; 11 nucleotides line up with TRBD1. V was clipped by 4 bases and J by 4 bases; unmatched bases: 5. Germline-derived CDR1 and CDR2 are PRHDT and FYEKMQ (reference sequence). The CDR3 spans 15 residues. CDR3 in DNA: TGTGCCAGCAGCTCAGTGGGACAGGGGGGCACTGAAGCTTTCTTT. It encodes CASSSVGQGGTEAFF.

V gene TRBV19 combines with J gene TRBJ2-1, with TRBD1 as a possible D gene (6 bases). CDR3 length: 13 amino acids. Germline-derived CDR1 and CDR2 are LNHDA and SQIVND (reference sequence). V was shortened by 3 bases and J by 9 bases, with 12 bases between the two germline ends. CDR3 sequence reads: CASSMDGGREQFF. CDR3 coding DNA: TGTGCCAGTAGTATGGATGGGGGCCGTGAGCAGTTCTTC.

This clone has a handful of counts. CDR3: CASSLARYEGHRSYNSPLHF. The CDR3 coding sequence is TGCGCCAGCAGCTTGGCTAGATATGAGGGCCACCGCTCCTATAATTCACCCCTCCACTTT. This chain joins TRBV5-1 and TRBJ1-6; no reliable D call. The V gene's germline CDR1 is SGHRS and CDR2 YFSETQ. The CDR3 runs 20 residues. V gave up 0 bases and J gave up 0 bases, with 19 bases separating them.

The gene calls are TRBV9 and TRBJ2-2, with D perhaps TRBD1 (5 bases). Germline assignment: CDR1 SGDLS and CDR2 YYNGEE. The ends were cut back, 0 bases at V and 5 bases at J, with 17 bases in the middle. The CDR3 is made up of 17 amino acids. The CDR3 spells CASSVGSGNFETGELFF. Written as DNA, the CDR3 is TGTGCCAGCAGCGTAGGGTCAGGGAATTTTGAGACCGGGGAGCTGTTTTTT. The full variable domain, rest sourced from reference TRBV9 and TRBJ2-2, is DSGVTQTPKHLITATGQRVTLRCSPRSGDLSVYWYQQSLDQGLQFLIQYYNGEERAKGNILERFSAQQFPDLHSELNLSSLELGDSALYFCASSVGSGNFETGELFFGEGSRLTVL.

This clone was detected only a few times. This rearrangement joins TRBV5-4 to TRBJ2-2, with TRBD2 matching over 14 bases. Losses at the gene ends were 4 bases for V and 4 bases for J; bases not matched to a gene: 6. The CDR3 has 17 amino acids. Germline lookup yields CDR1 SGHNT and CDR2 YYREEE (reference sequence). The CDR3 here is CASSPGLAGEITGELFF. As DNA, the CDR3 is TGTGCCAGCAGCCCGGGACTAGCGGGGGAGATCACCGGGGAGCTGTTTTTT.

This clone was found a few times. V usage is TRBV4-2 and J usage is TRBJ1-1, with 7 bases lining up with TRBD1. The V gene's germline CDR1 is LGHNA and CDR2 YNFKEQ. CDR3 size: 16 residues. Germline trimming cut 4 bases from V and 4 bases from J; bases unmatched to any gene: 12. In DNA, the CDR3 is TGTGCCAGCAGCCTCCGGAAGGGGGCCCCGGTCACTGAAGCTTTCTTT. It codes for CASSLRKGAPVTEAFF.

This chain joins TRBV5-1 and TRBJ2-3, with D possibly TRBD2 on 5 matching bases. Trimming pared 4 bases from V and 2 bases from J, leaving 14 bases between. Per germline, CDR1 SGHRS and CDR2 YFSETQ. The length of the CDR3 is 15 residues. This CDR3 reads CASSVTTGSTDTQYF. DNA of the CDR3: TGCGCCAGCAGCGTTACAACGGGGTCCACAGATACGCAGTATTTT.

This clone was detected only a few times. This chain links TRBV7-9 with TRBJ2-2; 8 bases line up with TRBD1. The CDR3 loop spans 13 amino acids. Germline V gives CDR1 SEHNR, CDR2 FQNEAQ (reference sequence). With 6 bases clipped from V and 6 bases from J, the junction kept 3 bases outside the gene matches. This CDR3 is CASSSDRAGELFF. The CDR3, as DNA: TGTGCCAGCAGTTCGGACAGGGCCGGGGAGCTGTTTTTT.